Listed below are T cell receptor beta chains from one sample, sequenced in a study of T cells in Graves' hyperthyroidism and ophthalmopathy. One entry per CDR3 protein results from TCRdb running MiXCR on the multiplex PCR reads. This sample yields about 360,000 distinct CDR3 sequences, of which roughly 13% are seen a single time; around 9.2% belongs to the top ten. The sample taken for sequencing was blood. The source is a woman aged 18 to 35 with Graves' hyperthyroidism. Both conserved end residues are part of each CDR3. The order of the fields is clone size, J gene, V gene, D gene, CDR3 protein, CDR3 DNA. D genes are given only for firm matches. Only part of the rows carry a size: once, few, many, or a class if the clone is expanded.

NA	TRBJ2-7	TRBV6-2/TRBV6-3	TRBD1	CASRGMTGIERQYF	TGTGCCAGCAGGGGTATGACAGGGATCGAAAGGCAGTACTTC
few	TRBJ2-5	TRBV18	TRBD2	CASSRNIVVVAGGVETQYF	TGTGCCAGCTCACGAAATATTGTGGTAGTAGCGGGAGGAGTGGAGACCCAGTACTTC
many	TRBJ2-5	TRBV14	NA	CASCDGNQETQYF	TGTGCCAGCTGTGATGGAAACCAAGAGACCCAGTACTTC
many	TRBJ1-5	TRBV20-1	NA	CSAAFPGVSNQPQHF	TGCAGTGCTGCCTTCCCAGGGGTAAGCAATCAGCCCCAGCATTTT
few	TRBJ2-2	TRBV4-1	NA	CASGRGPHGELFF	TGCGCCAGTGGCAGGGGACCCCACGGGGAGCTGTTTTTT
many	TRBJ1-2	TRBV20-1	NA	CSARVGHPSGYTF	TGCAGTGCTAGAGTAGGGCATCCCTCAGGCTACACCTTC
many	TRBJ2-3	TRBV20-1	NA	CSARDVEREFTDTQYF	TGCAGTGCTAGAGATGTCGAACGGGAGTTCACAGATACGCAGTATTTT
few	TRBJ2-7	TRBV6-7	NA	CASSYSNDGYEQYF	TGTGCCAGCAGTTACTCGAACGACGGCTACGAGCAGTACTTC
NA	TRBJ2-5	TRBV27	TRBD1	CASSSWTGNIPETQYF	TGTGCCAGCAGTTCTTGGACAGGGAACATTCCAGAGACCCAGTACTTC
few	TRBJ2-7	TRBV9	NA	CASSVIGTRTYEQYF	TGTGCCAGCAGCGTAATCGGGACTCGGACCTACGAGCAGTACTTC
few	TRBJ1-5	TRBV19	NA	CASSIDGDQPQHF	TGTGCCAGTAGTATAGACGGAGATCAGCCCCAGCATTTT
many	TRBJ2-1	TRBV5-1	TRBD1	CASSLAEIAGTGKFF	TGCGCCAGCAGCTTGGCCGAGATTGCCGGGACAGGCAAGTTCTTC
many	TRBJ2-1	TRBV20-1	NA	CSARENQSGPQFF	TGCAGTGCTAGGGAAAACCAGTCCGGGCCGCAGTTCTTC
NA	TRBJ1-5	TRBV6-6	NA	CASSYTGPEGPYF	TGTGCCAGCAGTTACACAGGCCCAGAGGGGCCGTATTTT
many	TRBJ1-1	TRBV5-1	NA	CASSEAHLGNTEAFF	TGCGCCAGCAGCGAAGCCCATTTGGGGAACACTGAAGCTTTCTTT
few	TRBJ2-3	TRBV4-1	NA	CASSQHQRLADTQYF	TGCGCCAGCAGCCAGCATCAAAGGCTGGCAGATACGCAGTATTTT
few	TRBJ2-3	TRBV18	NA	CAFSGTGNTDTQYF	TGTGCCTTTTCCGGGACGGGGAACACAGATACGCAGTATTTT
few	TRBJ2-7	TRBV5-6	TRBD1	CASSPTGDRGDEQYF	TGTGCCAGCAGCCCTACCGGGGACAGGGGGGACGAGCAGTACTTC
many	TRBJ1-2	TRBV3-1	NA	CASTPLGGKGGYTF	TGTGCCAGCACGCCCCTCGGGGGAAAAGGAGGCTACACCTTC
few	TRBJ1-4	TRBV7-9	NA	CASSLYATNEKLFF	TGTGCCAGCAGCTTGTATGCAACTAATGAAAAACTGTTTTTT
NA	TRBJ2-5	TRBV20-1	NA	CSAGPDETQYF	TGCAGTGCTGGGCCAGACGAGACCCAGTACTTC
many	TRBJ1-2	TRBV28	TRBD1	CASSLGTADYTF	TGTGCCAGCAGTTTAGGGACAGCGGACTACACCTTC
many	TRBJ2-7	TRBV28	NA	CASSGTGTYEQYF	TGTGCCAGCAGTGGGACGGGCACCTACGAGCAGTACTTC
few	TRBJ1-2	TRBV7-2	NA	CASSPHGGPYGYTF	TGTGCCAGCAGCCCCCACGGGGGCCCTTATGGCTACACCTTC
many	TRBJ1-2	TRBV7-9	NA	CALAGDYGYTF	TGTGCTCTGGCAGGTGACTATGGCTACACCTTC
once	TRBJ1-1	TRBV6-1	TRBD1	CASRLDRGTTEAFF	TGTGCCAGCAGACTAGACAGGGGGACGACTGAAGCTTTCTTT
many	TRBJ1-2	TRBV12-3/TRBV12-4	NA	CASTPRGQDYGYTF	TGTGCCAGCACCCCGCGGGGGCAGGACTATGGCTACACCTTC
NA	TRBJ1-3	TRBV7-2	TRBD1	CASSSGQGENTIYF	TGTGCCAGCAGCTCGGGACAGGGGGAAAACACCATATATTTT
NA	TRBJ1-5	TRBV4-1	TRBD1	CASSQNRGINQPQHF	TGCGCCAGCAGCCAAAACAGGGGTATCAATCAGCCCCAGCATTTT
many	TRBJ1-5	TRBV19	TRBD1	CASSAARGTGVTQPQHF	TGTGCCAGTTCGGCCGCTCGGGGGACAGGGGTAACTCAGCCCCAGCATTTT
NA	TRBJ2-1	TRBV7-9	NA	CASSPYGGARGEQFF	TGTGCCAGCAGCCCCTATGGAGGGGCCCGAGGGGAGCAGTTCTTC
many	TRBJ1-1	TRBV28	NA	CASLGRDTEAFF	TGTGCCTCCCTGGGGCGCGACACTGAAGCTTTCTTT
many	TRBJ1-4	TRBV12-3/TRBV12-4	NA	CASSRRLNEKLFF	TGTGCCAGCAGTCGGCGCCTTAATGAAAAACTGTTTTTT
NA	TRBJ2-5	TRBV12-5	NA	CASGSQETQYF	TGTGCTAGTGGTTCACAAGAGACCCAGTACTTC
many	TRBJ2-5	TRBV7-2	TRBD2	CASSLQASGQETQYF	TGTGCCAGCAGCTTACAGGCTAGCGGCCAAGAGACCCAGTACTTC
many	TRBJ2-1	TRBV28	TRBD2	CASTSPTAGASNNEQFF	TGTGCCAGCACCTCCCCGACAGCGGGAGCTTCAAACAATGAGCAGTTCTTC
few	TRBJ1-1	TRBV4-2	TRBD1	CASSQKTGGNTEAFF	TGTGCCAGCAGCCAAAAAACAGGGGGGAACACTGAAGCTTTCTTT
few	TRBJ2-3	TRBV19	NA	CASSISWGFEGDTQYF	TGTGCCAGTAGTATAAGCTGGGGGTTTGAGGGAGATACGCAGTATTTT
NA	TRBJ1-2	TRBV27	NA	CASSSGTRFYGYTF	TGTGCCAGCAGTTCCGGGACAAGATTTTATGGCTACACCTTC
few	TRBJ2-1	TRBV19	NA	CATKHNEQFF	TGTGCCACAAAACACAATGAGCAGTTCTTC
many	TRBJ2-2	TRBV7-9	NA	CASSLAVVGELFF	TGTGCCAGCAGCTTAGCAGTGGTCGGGGAGCTGTTTTTT
many	TRBJ1-1	TRBV4-2	NA	CASSQLGRANTEAFF	TGTGCCAGCAGCCAACTTGGGCGGGCGAACACTGAAGCTTTCTTT
many	TRBJ1-1	TRBV18	NA	CASSMGGPTEAFF	TGTGCCAGTTCTATGGGAGGCCCCACTGAAGCTTTCTTT